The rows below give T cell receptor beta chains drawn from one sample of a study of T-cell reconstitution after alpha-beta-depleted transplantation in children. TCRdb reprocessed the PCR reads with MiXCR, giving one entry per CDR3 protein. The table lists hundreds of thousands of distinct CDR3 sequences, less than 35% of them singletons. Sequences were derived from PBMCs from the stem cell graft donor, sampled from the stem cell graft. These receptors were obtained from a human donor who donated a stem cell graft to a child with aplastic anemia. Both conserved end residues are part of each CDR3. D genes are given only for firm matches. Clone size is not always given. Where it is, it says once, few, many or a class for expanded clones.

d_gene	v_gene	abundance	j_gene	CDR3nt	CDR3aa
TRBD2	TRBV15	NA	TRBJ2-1	TGTGCCACCAGCGTTAGCGGGAGTCCTAATGAGCAGTTCTTC	CATSVSGSPNEQFF
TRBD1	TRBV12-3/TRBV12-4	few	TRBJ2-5	TGTGCCAGCAGTTTGGACAGGTTGACCCAGTACTTC	CASSLDRLTQYF
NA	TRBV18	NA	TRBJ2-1	TGTGCCAGCTCACCCAGCCCCGGGTCCTACTCCTACAATGAGCAGTTCTTC	CASSPSPGSYSYNEQFF
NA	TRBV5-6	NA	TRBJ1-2	TGTGCCAGCGCGGGGACTACTAACTATGGCTACACCTTC	CASAGTTNYGYTF
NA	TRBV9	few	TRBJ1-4	TGTGCCAGCAGCGTAGGGCTGGTTAATGAAAAACTGTTTTTT	CASSVGLVNEKLFF
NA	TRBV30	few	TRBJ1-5	TGTGCCTGGAGGGGCAAAGGCGATCAGCCCCAGCATTTT	CAWRGKGDQPQHF
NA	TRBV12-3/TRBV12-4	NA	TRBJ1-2	TGTGCCAGCACCCAAGGGGGGGGAAGTGGCTACACCTTC	CASTQGGGSGYTF
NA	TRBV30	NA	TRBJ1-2	TGTGCCTGGATTCCAGGGTCCCTACATGGCTACACCTTC	CAWIPGSLHGYTF
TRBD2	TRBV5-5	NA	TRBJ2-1	TGTGCCAGCAGCTACCTAGCGGGAGTAAGCTATGAGCAGTTCTTC	CASSYLAGVSYEQFF
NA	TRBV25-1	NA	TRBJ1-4	TGTGCCAGCAGTGACACAGGGCCCCTCGTTGAAAAACTGTTTTTT	CASSDTGPLVEKLFF
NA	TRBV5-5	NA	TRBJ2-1	TGTGCCAGCAGCTTAGGGATTAATGAGCAGTTCTTC	CASSLGINEQFF
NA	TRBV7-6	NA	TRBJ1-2	TGTGCCAGCAGCTTAGACCCGGACAGCATGGCCTATGGCTACACCTTC	CASSLDPDSMAYGYTF
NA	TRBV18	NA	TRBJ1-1	TGTGCCAGCTCACCACAGGGGGGCATGAACACTGAAGCTTTCTTT	CASSPQGGMNTEAFF
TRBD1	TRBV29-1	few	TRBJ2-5	TGCAGCGGGGACAGGGGTGACGAGACCCAGTACTTC	CSGDRGDETQYF
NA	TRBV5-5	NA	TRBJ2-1	TGTGCCAGCAGCTTGGTCTTGATTGAGCAGTTCTTC	CASSLVLIEQFF
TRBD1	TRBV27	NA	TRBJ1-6	TGTGCCAGCGGATTGGACAGGATTTATAATTCACCCCTCCACTTT	CASGLDRIYNSPLHF
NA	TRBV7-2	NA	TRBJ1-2	TGTGCCAGCAGCTTAAGCGAGGGAGGGCCTGGCTACACCTTC	CASSLSEGGPGYTF
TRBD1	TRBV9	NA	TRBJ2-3	TGTGCCAGCAGCCTTAGAATGACAGGGTCAAATACGCAGTATTTT	CASSLRMTGSNTQYF
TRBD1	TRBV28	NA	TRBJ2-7	TGTGCCAGCAGTTTTGGAACAGGGGGCGGATTGGACGAGCAGTACTTC	CASSFGTGGGLDEQYF
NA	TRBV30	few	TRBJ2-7	TGTGCCTGGGTCACGGGAGGGGGCGGCTACGAGCAGTACTTC	CAWVTGGGGYEQYF
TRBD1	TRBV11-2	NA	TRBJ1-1	TGTGCCAGCAACACTGGGACAGGGTTAGCTTTCTTT	CASNTGTGLAFF
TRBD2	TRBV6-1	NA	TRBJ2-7	TGTGCCAGCAGTCTTCTAGCGGGAGGTAACGAGCAGTACTTC	CASSLLAGGNEQYF
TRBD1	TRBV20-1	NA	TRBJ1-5	TGCTGTGCTAGAGGGGACAGGGCGTATAGCAATCAGCCCCAGCATTTT	CCARGDRAYSNQPQHF
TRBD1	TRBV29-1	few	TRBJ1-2	TGCAGCGTTGATGTAGGGGGCGGATTCGATGGCTACACCTTC	CSVDVGGGFDGYTF
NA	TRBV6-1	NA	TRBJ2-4	TGTGCCAGCAGGGTTACGGACGGAGCCAAAAACATTCAGTACTTC	CASRVTDGAKNIQYF
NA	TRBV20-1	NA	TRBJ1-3	TGCAGTGCGTCCAGAGGGGGGTTCTCTGGAAACACCATATATTTT	CSASRGGFSGNTIYF
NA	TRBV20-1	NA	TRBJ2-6	TGCAGTGCCAGGGGCTCTACGTGGGGGGCCAACGTCCTGACTTTC	CSARGSTWGANVLTF
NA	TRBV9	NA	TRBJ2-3	TGTGCCAGCAGCGTAGAAGGAAGCACAGATACGCAGTATTTT	CASSVEGSTDTQYF
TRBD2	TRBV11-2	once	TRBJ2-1	TGTGCCAGCAGCTTAGATGCGACTAGCGGGTTTAAAAATGAGCAGTTCTTC	CASSLDATSGFKNEQFF
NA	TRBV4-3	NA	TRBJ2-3	TGCGCCAGCAGCCAAGATAAAATCAGCACAGATACGCAGTATTTT	CASSQDKISTDTQYF
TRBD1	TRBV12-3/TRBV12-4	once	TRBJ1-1	TGTGCCAGCTCCTCAACAGGGGCAAGGACTGAAGCTTTCTTT	CASSSTGARTEAFF
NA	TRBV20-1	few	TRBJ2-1	TGCAGTGCCACCAGCGGCACCTACAATGAGCAGTTCTTC	CSATSGTYNEQFF
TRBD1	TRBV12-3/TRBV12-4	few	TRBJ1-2	TGTGCCAGCAGCCGAGGACAGGGGGCGTTGCGGTCTGGCTACACCTTC	CASSRGQGALRSGYTF
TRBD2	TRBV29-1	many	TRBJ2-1	TGCAGCGTGGTTGGGACTAGCGGGGCTTACAATGAGCAGTTCTTC	CSVVGTSGAYNEQFF
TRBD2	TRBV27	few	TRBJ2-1	TGTGCCAGCAGTACTAGCGGGATCCATGAGCAGTTCTTC	CASSTSGIHEQFF
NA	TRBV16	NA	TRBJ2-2	TGTGCCAGCAACTACTTGGGACTGACCGGGGAGCTGTTTTTT	CASNYLGLTGELFF
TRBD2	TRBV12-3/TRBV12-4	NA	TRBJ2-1	TGTGCCAGCAGCCTTCGAGGGAGGGCGTCCTACAATGAGCAGTTCTTC	CASSLRGRASYNEQFF
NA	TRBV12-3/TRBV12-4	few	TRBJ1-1	TGTGCCAGCAGCGTCGGATTGAGAACCTTGAACACTGAAGCTTTCTTT	CASSVGLRTLNTEAFF
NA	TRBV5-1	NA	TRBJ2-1	TGCGCCAGCGCGTCTGCGGCGTCCACCTACAATGAGCAGTTCTTC	CASASAASTYNEQFF
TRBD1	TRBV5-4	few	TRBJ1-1	TGTGCCAGCAGCCACCGACAGGGTCTACGGTGGACTGAAGCTTTCTTT	CASSHRQGLRWTEAFF